The next 29 T cell receptor beta chains were all read from a single sample in a study of T cells in Graves' hyperthyroidism and ophthalmopathy. Researchers amplified the TCR beta CDR3 regions from RNA transcripts. TCR CDR3 underwent first-round RT-PCR with the HTBI primer set. TCRdb redid the calling of the multiplex PCR reads with MiXCR, one entry per CDR3 protein. Of some 620,000 distinct CDR3 sequences in the sample, roughly 17% were seen once. What was sequenced was blood. Source of these receptors: a woman aged 25 to 39 with Graves' hyperthyroidism.

The chain employs TRBV5-6 and TRBJ1-2, with 7 bases matching TRBD1. CDR1 and CDR2 from the germline V gene are SGHDT and YYEEEE. J gave up 1 base and V 5 bases, and 14 bases lay outside the gene matches. CDR3 length: 17 residues. The CDR3 sequence: CASRSGLRDRDNYGYTF. The CDR3 DNA reads as TGTGCCAGCAGATCAGGGCTACGGGACAGAGATAACTATGGCTACACCTTC.

The chain joins TRBV30 to TRBJ2-6; D is unresolved. Germline assignment: CDR1 GTSNPN and CDR2 SVGIG (reference sequence). The CDR3 has 13 amino acids. The V and J ends lost 2 bases and 3 bases respectively, with 5 bases between them. The CDR3 loop reads CAWSIGGANVLTF. The CDR3 DNA reads TGTGCCTGGAGTATAGGTGGGGCCAACGTCCTGACTTTC.

This clonotype was recorded many times. This chain connects TRBV28 to TRBJ2-7; 10 bases are a match to TRBD1. The junction had 2 bases not matched to a gene; V was cut back by 3 bases and J by 0 bases. Germline CDR1 MDHEN, CDR2 SYDVKM. The CDR3 totals 15 residues. This CDR3 is CASSLGQGHSYEQYF. DNA of the CDR3: TGTGCCAGCAGTTTGGGACAGGGGCACTCCTACGAGCAGTACTTC. The full variable domain, its missing parts supplied by reference TRBV28 and TRBJ2-7, is DVKVTQSSRYLVKRTGEKVFLECVQDMDHENMFWYRQDPGLGLRLIYFSYDVKMKEKGDIPEGYSVSREKKERFSLILESASTNQTSMYLCASSLGQGHSYEQYFGPGTRLTVT.

The table lists this clonotype with many counts. The chain has TRBV27 and TRBJ2-7; TRBD2 might be the D (6 bases). The V end was cut by 2 bases, the J end by 1 base, with 6 bases between. Germline V gives CDR1 MNHEY, CDR2 SMNVEV (reference sequence). The CDR3 is made up of 13 amino acids. CDR3: CASSLLASYEQYF. CDR3 DNA sequence: TGTGCCAGCAGTTTACTAGCGTCCTACGAGCAGTACTTC.

The rearrangement joins TRBV5-1 to TRBJ2-3; TRBD2 matches 8 bases. V was pared by 8 bases and J by 4 bases, with 15 bases of the junction left unmatched. CDR3 length: 16 residues. Germline V gene data show CDR1 as SGHRS and CDR2 as YFSETQ. The CDR3 is CASSTPTSGLADTQYF. CDR3 bases: TGCGCCAGTAGCACTCCTACCTCGGGACTAGCAGATACGCAGTATTTT.

The rearrangement links TRBV19 to TRBJ2-2; tentative D call: TRBD1 (6 bases). Trimming removed 4 bases from V and 3 bases from J, with 12 bases in between. Germline CDR1 LNHDA, CDR2 SQIVND (reference sequence). This CDR3 comprises 15 residues. CDR3 sequence (DNA): TGTGCCAGTAGTACCACAGGGTTTTACACCGGGGAGCTGTTTTTT. It specifies CASSTTGFYTGELFF. Complete variable domain (other parts from reference TRBV19 and TRBJ2-2): DGGITQSPKYLFRKEGQNVTLSCEQNLNHDAMYWYRQDPGQGLRLIYYSQIVNDFQKGDIAEGYSVSREKKESFPLTVTSAQKNPTAFYLCASSTTGFYTGELFFGEGSRLTVL.

In its sample, this clonotype was seen a few times. The chain joins TRBV4-1 to TRBJ2-1; 8 nucleotides line up with TRBD2. The CDR3 consists of 18 residues. V dropped 1 base and J dropped 3; count of bases not matched to a gene: 11. Germline V gene data show CDR1 as MGHRA and CDR2 as YSYEKL. CDR3 loop: CASSQVSPGTRNYNEQFF. The CDR3, as DNA: TGCGCCAGCAGCCAAGTTTCTCCCGGGACTAGGAACTACAATGAGCAGTTCTTC.

As regards this clonotype: Possible read error: a much larger clone is one base away. V usage is TRBV11-2 and J usage is TRBJ2-3; 8 bases match TRBD2. Trimming removed 4 bases from V and 1 base from J; junction bases left unmatched: 4. In germline, CDR1 is SGHAT, CDR2 FQNNGV. This CDR3 contains 15 residues. The CDR3 DNA follows: TGTGCCAGCAGCTCTAGCGGGTTAGGCACAGATACGCAGTATTTT. The encoded protein is CASSSSGLGTDTQYF.

This clonotype was detected a few times. The CDR3 protein is CASKDRVHQPQHF. For the CDR3, the DNA is TGTGCCAGTAAAGATCGGGTCCATCAGCCCCAGCATTTT. The genes are TRBV19 and TRBJ1-5, with D unclear. CDR3 length equals 13 residues. The V end was cut by 7 bases, the J end by 5 bases, with 12 bases between. CDR1 LNHDA and CDR2 SQIVND come from the germline V gene (reference sequence). Together with reference TRBV19 and TRBJ1-5, the CDR3 gives the full variable domain: DGGITQSPKYLFRKEGQNVTLSCEQNLNHDAMYWYRQDPGQGLRLIYYSQIVNDFQKGDIAEGYSVSREKKESFPLTVTSAQKNPTAFYLCASKDRVHQPQHFGDGTRLSIL.

The rearrangement uses TRBV18 and TRBJ2-1; D is perhaps TRBD2 (5 bases). The germline V and J ends were trimmed by 4 bases and 7 bases, with 20 bases remaining between them. The CDR3 has 16 residues. CDR1 is KGHSH and CDR2 is LQKENI in the germline V gene. The CDR3 reads CASSLTRRQSENEQFF. The CDR3 bases are TGTGCCAGCTCACTCACTAGGCGGCAGTCGGAGAATGAGCAGTTCTTC.

V and J are TRBV3-1 and TRBJ2-7; no clear D gene. The CDR3 contains 14 residues. V gave up 0 bases and J gave up 6 bases, with 12 bases separating them. The germline V gene encodes CDR1 LGHDT and CDR2 YNNKEL (reference sequence). CDR3 residues: CASSQDPSMGEQYF. CDR3 sequence (DNA): TGTGCCAGCAGCCAAGATCCTAGTATGGGCGAGCAGTACTTC.

This clonotype appeared a few times. The chain recombines TRBV9 with TRBJ2-2, with 11 positions matching TRBD1. V dropped 3 bases and J dropped 3; count of bases not matched to a gene: 4. This CDR3 region has 16 residues. CDR1 SGDLS and CDR2 YYNGEE come from the germline V gene. CDR3 region: CASSEGTGGDTGELFF. The CDR3 bases are TGTGCCAGCAGCGAGGGGACAGGGGGGGACACCGGGGAGCTGTTTTTT. The whole variable domain, filled in from reference TRBV9 and TRBJ2-2, reads DSGVTQTPKHLITATGQRVTLRCSPRSGDLSVYWYQQSLDQGLQFLIQYYNGEERAKGNILERFSAQQFPDLHSELNLSSLELGDSALYFCASSEGTGGDTGELFFGEGSRLTVL.

This clonotype occurred many times. The J gene is TRBJ2-7, the V gene TRBV2; tentatively, D is TRBD1 (6 bases). The germline V gene has CDR1 SNHLY and CDR2 FYNNEI. The CDR3 extends over 13 amino acids. The V end lost 6 bases, the J end lost 2 bases, and 11 bases lay between the germline ends. CDR3 residues: CASRQGDPYEQYF. CDR3 bases: TGTGCCAGCAGACAGGGAGACCCCTACGAGCAGTACTTC.

The V gene is TRBV19, the J gene TRBJ2-4, with 9 bases fitting TRBD1. After removal of 4 bases from V and 0 bases from J, the junction contained 1 base not matched to a gene. The CDR3 loop spans 15 amino acids. CDR1 LNHDA and CDR2 SQIVND come from the germline V gene (reference sequence). CDR3 sequence: CASSTDRGAKNIQYF. The CDR3 bases are TGTGCCAGTAGTACGGACAGGGGAGCCAAAAACATTCAGTACTTC.

The V call is TRBV20-1, the J call TRBJ2-1, with 10 bases fitting TRBD2. The CDR3 spans 16 residues. J was trimmed by 6 bases and V by 1 base; bases with no gene match: 9. CDR1 is DFQATT and CDR2 is SNEGSKA in the germline V gene (reference sequence). The CDR3 sequence is CSARGLAGVYSNEQFF. The DNA of the CDR3 is TGCAGTGCTAGAGGGCTAGCGGGAGTGTACTCCAATGAGCAGTTCTTC.

In its sample, this clonotype was seen a few times. This sequence joins TRBV29-1 and TRBJ1-2, with a tentative D call TRBD1 (6 bases). V gave up 0 bases and J gave up 4 bases, with 24 bases separating them. The CDR3 contains 18 residues. The V gene's germline CDR1 is SQVTM and CDR2 ANQGSEA. The CDR3: CSVEDLGDTSIRLYGYTF. CDR3 DNA sequence: TGCAGCGTTGAAGATCTTGGGGACACTAGTATCCGCCTCTATGGCTACACCTTC. Full variable domain (remainder filled in from reference TRBV29-1 and TRBJ1-2): SAVISQKPSRDICQRGTSLTIQCQVDSQVTMMFWYRQQPGQSLTLIATANQGSEATYESGFVIDKFPISRPNLTFSTLTVSNMSPEDSSIYLCSVEDLGDTSIRLYGYTFGSGTRLTVV.

This clonotype was detected many times. This sequence joins TRBV7-8 and TRBJ2-1; D remains unclear. V dropped 5 bases and J dropped 0 bases, with 11 bases sitting between them. CDR3 length equals 15 residues. CDR1 and CDR2 (germline): SGHVS, FQNEAQ. CDR3 region: CASSLSSSSYNEQFF. The CDR3 DNA is TGTGCCAGCAGCCTTTCGAGCTCCTCCTACAATGAGCAGTTCTTC.

This clonotype has only a few counts. V and J are TRBV27 and TRBJ2-7; perhaps TRBD2 as D (5 bases). This CDR3 is 13 amino acids long. CDR1 and CDR2 from the germline V gene are MNHEY and SMNVEV (reference sequence). V was cut by 0 bases and J by 7 bases, with 10 bases left in between. The CDR3 protein is CASSLSIGEEQYF. CDR3 DNA: TGTGCCAGCAGTTTATCGATCGGGGAGGAGCAGTACTTC.

This clonotype was seen repeatedly, ten times or more. This sequence joins TRBV28 and TRBJ1-4; tentatively, D is TRBD1 (6 bases). V lost 1 base, J lost 3 bases, and 6 bases lay in between. Germline V gives CDR1 MDHEN, CDR2 SYDVKM. The CDR3 is 14 amino acids. The CDR3 sequence is CASSLSGANEKLFF. DNA for the CDR3: TGTGCCAGCAGTTTATCAGGGGCTAATGAAAAACTGTTTTTT.

This clonotype was counted between two and nine times. The chain is built from TRBV6-1 and TRBJ2-5; D is undetermined. The CDR3 has 15 amino acids. Germline V gives CDR1 MNHNS, CDR2 SASEGT. The V end was cut by 2 bases, the J end by 5 bases, with 15 bases between. CDR3 region: CASSELEFGRETQYF. CDR3 nucleotides: TGTGCCAGCAGTGAACTTGAATTCGGAAGGGAGACCCAGTACTTC.

This clonotype was seen a handful of times. V usage is TRBV20-1 and J usage is TRBJ2-7, with a tentative D call TRBD2 (6 bases). V shed 0 bases and J shed 4 bases, with 10 bases lying between them. CDR3 length: 13 residues. Germline V gene lookup returns CDR1 DFQATT and CDR2 SNEGSKA (reference sequence). DNA of the CDR3: TGCAGTGCTAGAGAGCGGGATTTGTACGAGCAGTACTTC. Translated: CSARERDLYEQYF.

This clonotype occurred a few times. This may be a read error, as it is one base from a much larger clone. The V and J genes are TRBV12-3 or TRBV12-4 and TRBJ1-5, with unresolved D. The CDR3 is 13 residues long. The CDR3 region has the DNA TGTGCCAGCAGTTTAGCCACTAGTCAGCCCCTGCATTTT. Its protein is CASSLATSQPLHF.

About this clonotype: One end of the junction varies from germline; a read error may be responsible. The chain carries TRBV2 and TRBJ2-7; 9 bases line up with TRBD1. Germline loops: CDR1 SNHLY, CDR2 FYNNEI. The CDR3 runs to 14 residues. CDR3 bases: TGTGCCACCAGTGATCCCCGACAGGGGGACGAGCAGTACTTC. Translated, it gives CATSDPRQGDEQYF.

This clonotype was seen many times. The genes are TRBV28 and TRBJ1-2, with D uncertain. From germline, CDR1 is MDHEN and CDR2 SYDVKM. The CDR3 is made up of 12 amino acids. Trimming took 5 bases from V and 3 from J, leaving 7 bases between them. The CDR3 sequence is CASSQAYYGYTF. The CDR3 DNA sequence: TGTGCCAGCAGTCAGGCTTACTATGGCTACACCTTC.

This clonotype was counted only a few times. The V call is TRBV14, the J call TRBJ1-1; 7 nucleotides match TRBD1. The CDR3 totals 14 residues. The V gene end was trimmed by 5 bases and the J gene end by 4 bases; junction bases not matched to a gene: 7. CDR1 and CDR2 (germline): SGHDN, FVKESK. CDR3 DNA sequence: TGTGCCAGCAGCTGGGGACAGCCGGCCACTGAAGCTTTCTTT. This sequence encodes CASSWGQPATEAFF.

The V and J genes are TRBV28 and TRBJ1-1; D ambiguous. V lost 5 bases and J lost 4, with 14 bases in between. Germline lookup yields CDR1 MDHEN and CDR2 SYDVKM. CDR3 length equals 14 residues. This chain's CDR3 is CASSPHNRVTEAFF. The CDR3 nucleotides are TGTGCCAGCAGTCCTCACAACCGGGTCACTGAAGCTTTCTTT.

The table lists this clonotype with a few counts. The genes are TRBV6-1 and TRBJ2-4, with TRBD1 identical over 9 bases. Germline V gene lookup returns CDR1 MNHNS and CDR2 SASEGT. Trimming at V came to 7 bases and at J to 15 bases, leaving 10 bases not matched to a gene. This CDR3 is 12 amino acids long. CDR3 sequence: CASKGNRGPSYF. CDR3 DNA: TGTGCCAGCAAAGGCAACAGGGGGCCTTCGTACTTC.

The chain joins TRBV24-1 to TRBJ2-1; no firm D call. The CDR3 spans 14 residues. Germline CDR1 KGHDR, CDR2 SFDVKD. V was clipped by 4 bases and J by 4 bases, with 10 bases between them. The CDR3 loop reads CATSDPRLYNEQFF. Here the CDR3 DNA reads TGTGCCACCAGTGACCCCCGCCTGTACAATGAGCAGTTCTTC.

The chain recombines TRBV20-1 with TRBJ2-3; 14 bases line up with TRBD2. Germline CDR1 and CDR2: DFQATT and SNEGSKA (reference sequence). The CDR3 runs 17 residues. J was trimmed by 3 bases and V by 2 bases; bases with no gene match: 7. The DNA for the CDR3 is TGCAGTGCTAGACCGGGACTAGCGGGAGAACGGACAGATACGCAGTATTTT. Its protein product is CSARPGLAGERTDTQYF.